Below, one T cell receptor (beta chain) is given with its context. From the 5' RACE reads, TCRdb called clonotypes with MiXCR, one entry per CDR3 protein. The sample lists 450,000 or so distinct CDR3 sequences, less than 20% seen once, with 9.5% to 15% in the top ten. The data are from a study of identical twins. The V gene's germline CDR1 is SGHVS and CDR2 FQNEAQ. With 5 bases removed from V and 6 bases from J, the gap between germline ends came to 7 bases. The CDR3 extends over 12 amino acids. The rearrangement uses TRBV7-8 and TRBJ2-2; D is undetermined. The sequence was collected from a man aged 45-65 years in good health. The sample taken for sequencing was naive T cells sorted from blood. The DNA for the CDR3 is TGTGCCAGCAGCCGGGTCTCCGGGGAGCTGTTTTTT. Protein: CASSRVSGELFF.